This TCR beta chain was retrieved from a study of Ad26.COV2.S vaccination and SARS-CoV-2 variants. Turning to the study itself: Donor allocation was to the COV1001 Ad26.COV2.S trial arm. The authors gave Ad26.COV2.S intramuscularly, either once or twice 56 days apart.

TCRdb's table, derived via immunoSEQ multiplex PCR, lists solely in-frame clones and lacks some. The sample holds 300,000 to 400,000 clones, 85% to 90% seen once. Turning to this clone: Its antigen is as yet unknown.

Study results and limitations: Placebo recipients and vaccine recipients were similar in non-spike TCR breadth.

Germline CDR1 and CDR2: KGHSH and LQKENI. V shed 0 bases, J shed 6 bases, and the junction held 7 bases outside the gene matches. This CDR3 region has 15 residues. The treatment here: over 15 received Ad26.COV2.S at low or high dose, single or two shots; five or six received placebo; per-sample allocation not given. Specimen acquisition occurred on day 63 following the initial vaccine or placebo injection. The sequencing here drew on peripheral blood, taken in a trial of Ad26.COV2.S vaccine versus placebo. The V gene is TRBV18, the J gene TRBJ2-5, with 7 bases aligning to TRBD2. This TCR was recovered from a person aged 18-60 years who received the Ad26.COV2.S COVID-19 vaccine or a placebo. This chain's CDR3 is CASSPPDGGRKTQYF. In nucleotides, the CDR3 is TGTGCCAGCTCACCACCGGACGGGGGGAGGAAGACCCAGTACTTC.